The 10 T cell receptor beta chains below come from one sample, sequenced in a study of cytomegalovirus exposure and HLA in healthy donors. The method was immunoSEQ multiplex PCR; TCRdb's version includes in-frame clones alone and lacks a portion of them. The sample yields roughly 120,000 clones, about 83% seen once. Sequenced: PBMCs. These receptor sequences come from a young woman in good health and CMV-seronegative.

V is TRBV7-9 and J is TRBJ2-7; no firm D call. Germline V gene sequence: CDR1 SEHNR, CDR2 FQNEAQ (reference sequence). V was cut by 1 base and J by 6 bases, with 4 bases left in between. The CDR3 has 11 amino acids. The CDR3 sequence: CASSLGAEQYF. Here the CDR3 DNA reads TGTGCCAGCAGCTTAGGGGCCGAGCAGTACTTC.

The rearrangement uses TRBV10-3 and TRBJ1-1; D gene unclear. Germline V CDR1 and CDR2: ENHRY, SYGVKD. The CDR3 length is 15 residues. The V gene lost 0 bases and the J gene lost 3 bases, with 11 bases spanning the gap. For the CDR3, the DNA is TGTGCCATCAGTGAGTCGGCAATACGGGACACTGAAGCTTTCTTT. Amino acid sequence: CAISESAIRDTEAFF.

The J gene is TRBJ1-2, the V gene TRBV7-8; 7 bases are a match to TRBD1. CDR3 length equals 15 residues. Unmatched junction bases numbered 9, after V lost 4 bases and J lost 4 bases. The germline gives CDR1 SGHVS, CDR2 FQNEAQ. In DNA form, the CDR3 reads TGTGCCAGCAGCTCGCCCGGGACAGCGGCCTATGGCTACACCTTC. Protein sequence: CASSSPGTAAYGYTF.

This clone was observed a handful of times. CDR3 sequence (DNA): TGTGCCAGCAGCTTTTCTAGCGGGGGCCTCGCCTTCTCGCAGTTCTTC. It codes for CASSFSSGGLAFSQFF. This rearrangement joins TRBV9 to TRBJ2-1; 10 bases are shared with TRBD2. The V segment lost 4 bases and the J segment 12 bases; nucleotides outside the gene matches: 16. From germline, CDR1 is SGDLS and CDR2 YYNGEE. The CDR3 extends over 16 amino acids.

The chain carries TRBV5-5 and TRBJ1-1; D remains ambiguous. Germline CDR1 is SGHKS and CDR2 is YYEKEE (reference sequence). V was cut by 3 bases and J by 5 bases, with 11 bases left in between. The CDR3 totals 13 residues. CDR3 loop: CASSSYPVTEAFF. CDR3 DNA sequence: TGTGCCAGCAGCTCGTACCCGGTAACTGAAGCTTTCTTT.

The V gene is TRBV30, the J gene TRBJ2-6; 8 nucleotides line up with TRBD1. Per the germline V gene, CDR1 is GTSNPN and CDR2 is SVGIG (reference sequence). The CDR3 consists of 15 residues. V trimming: 3 bases; J trimming: 1 base; junction bases outside the gene matches: 2. CDR3 region: CAWSGQGSGANVLTF. The CDR3 DNA follows: TGTGCCTGGAGCGGACAGGGATCTGGGGCCAACGTCCTGACTTTC. The whole variable domain, filled in from reference TRBV30 and TRBJ2-6, reads SQTIHQWPATLVQPVGSPLSLECTVEGTSNPNLYWYRQAAGRGLQLLFYSVGIGQISSEVPQNLSASRPQDRQFILSSKKLLLSDSGFYLCAWSGQGSGANVLTFGAGSRLTVL.

V usage is TRBV6-5 and J usage is TRBJ1-2; D is uncertain. CDR1 is MNHEY, CDR2 SVGAGI, per germline. V dropped 3 bases and J dropped 9 bases, with 11 bases sitting between them. The CDR3 totals 12 residues. CDR3 loop: CASSYPQDRYTF. CDR3 in DNA: TGTGCCAGCAGTTATCCCCAGGATCGCTACACCTTC.

This clone was observed a few times. The chain joins TRBV29-1 to TRBJ1-2; possible D gene TRBD1, 5 bases. The CDR3 sequence is 11 residues long. Trimming cost V 7 bases and J 5 bases, with 11 bases left between them. In germline, CDR1 is SQVTM, CDR2 ANQGSEA. The CDR3 nucleotides read TGCAGCGCCGGACAAGGATATGGCTACACCTTC. This codes for CSAGQGYGYTF.

In this sample, this clone turned up once. This chain links TRBV5-8 with TRBJ1-4; TRBD1 aligns across 11 bases. The germline V gene encodes CDR1 SGHTS and CDR2 YDEGEE. Unmatched junction bases numbered 7, after V lost 4 bases and J lost 8 bases. The CDR3 length is 15 residues. In nucleotides, the CDR3 is TGTGCCAGCAGCCCCCGGACAGGGGGCGCGGAAAAACTGTTTTTT. This gives the protein CASSPRTGGAEKLFF.

V gene TRBV5-1 combines with J gene TRBJ2-3, with TRBD2 identical over 13 bases. Germline values: CDR1 SGHRS, CDR2 YFSETQ. V shed 4 bases and J 2 bases; nucleotides not matched to a gene: 7. The CDR3 loop spans 17 amino acids. The CDR3 nucleotides read TGCGCCAGCAGCCAGGGACTAGCGGGGCTCTACACAGATACGCAGTATTTT. Translated, it gives CASSQGLAGLYTDTQYF.